A single TCR beta chain is shown here with its context. The antigen is not known. The germline gives CDR1 LGHNA, CDR2 YNFKEQ. The CDR3 length is 16 residues. The V segment lost 3 bases and the J segment 1 base; nucleotides outside the gene matches: 4. This sample stems from a study of cytomegalovirus exposure and HLA in healthy donors. Study context: HLA-typed donors contributed 80 million to 85 million unique TCRs, which were held in an early data release.

13 Jbeta primers and 60 Vbeta primers were used for the PCR. Generated by immunoSEQ multiplex PCR, the TCRdb table keeps only in-frame clones and is missing some. The profile covers 50,000 to 65,000 clones, with about 73% appearing a single time and approximately 2.7% taken by the ten largest. Findings of the study overall: In an earlier analysis, about 87% or about 30%: the productive usage of most TCR beta V segments.

The sequenced sample was PBMCs. This chain joins TRBV4-2 and TRBJ2-3; 10 bases line up with TRBD1. This receptor was obtained from a man aged 18-30 years in good health and CMV-seronegative. The CDR3 is CASSHGDRGRTDTQYF. The CDR3 coding sequence is TGTGCCAGCAGCCATGGGGACAGGGGACGCACAGATACGCAGTATTTT.